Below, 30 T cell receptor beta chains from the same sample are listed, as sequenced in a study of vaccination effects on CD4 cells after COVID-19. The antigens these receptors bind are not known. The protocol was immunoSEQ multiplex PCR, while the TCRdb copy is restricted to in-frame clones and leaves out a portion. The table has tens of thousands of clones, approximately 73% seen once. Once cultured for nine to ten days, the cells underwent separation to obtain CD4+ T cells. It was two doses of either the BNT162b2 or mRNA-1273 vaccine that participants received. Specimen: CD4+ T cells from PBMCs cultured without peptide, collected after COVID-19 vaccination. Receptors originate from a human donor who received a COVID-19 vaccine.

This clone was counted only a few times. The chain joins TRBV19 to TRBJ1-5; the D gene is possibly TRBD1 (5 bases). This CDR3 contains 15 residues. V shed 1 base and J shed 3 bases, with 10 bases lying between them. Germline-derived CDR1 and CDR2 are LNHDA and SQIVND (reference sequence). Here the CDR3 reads CASSIGRTNNQPQHF. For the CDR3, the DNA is TGTGCCAGTAGTATAGGTCGGACAAACAATCAGCCCCAGCATTTT.

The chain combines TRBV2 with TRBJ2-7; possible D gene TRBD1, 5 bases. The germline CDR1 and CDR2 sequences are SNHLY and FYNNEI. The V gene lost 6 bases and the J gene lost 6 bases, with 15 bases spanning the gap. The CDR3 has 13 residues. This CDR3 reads CASRVIGQGEQYV. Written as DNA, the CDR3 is TGTGCCAGCAGGGTAATCGGTCAGGGCGAGCAGTACGTC.

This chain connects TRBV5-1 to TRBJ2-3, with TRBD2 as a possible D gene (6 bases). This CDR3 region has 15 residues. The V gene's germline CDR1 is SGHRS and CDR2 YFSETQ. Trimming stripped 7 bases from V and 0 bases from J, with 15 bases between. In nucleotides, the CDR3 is TGCGCCAGCCGCCCCGGGAGCTCTAGCACAGATACGCAGTATTTT. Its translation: CASRPGSSSTDTQYF.

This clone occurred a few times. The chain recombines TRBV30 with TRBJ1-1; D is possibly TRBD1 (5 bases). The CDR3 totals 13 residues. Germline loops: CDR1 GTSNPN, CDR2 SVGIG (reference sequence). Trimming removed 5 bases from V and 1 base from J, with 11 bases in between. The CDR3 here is CAWGTRSNTEAFF. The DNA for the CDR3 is TGTGCCTGGGGGACCAGGTCGAACACTGAAGCTTTCTTT.

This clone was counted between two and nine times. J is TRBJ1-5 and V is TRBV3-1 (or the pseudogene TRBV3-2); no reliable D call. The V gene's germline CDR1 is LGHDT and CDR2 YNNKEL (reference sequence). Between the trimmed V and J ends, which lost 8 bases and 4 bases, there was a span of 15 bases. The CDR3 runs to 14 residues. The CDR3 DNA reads TGTGCCAGCGGAACCGGGGAAGGTAATCAGCCCCAGCATTTT. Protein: CASGTGEGNQPQHF.

The DNA for the CDR3 is TGTGCCAGCTCGCCGGGGACAGGTCGGAACATTCAGTACTTC. It encodes CASSPGTGRNIQYF. The chain joins TRBV18 to TRBJ2-4; TRBD1 matches 8 bases. CDR1 and CDR2 (germline): KGHSH, LQKENI. V shed 6 bases, J shed 7 bases, and the junction held 8 bases outside the gene matches. CDR3 length: 14 amino acids.

DNA for the CDR3: TGCGCCAGCAGCTTGACGGACAGGGGGAGCGGGGAGCTGTTTTTT. Protein product: CASSLTDRGSGELFF. J is TRBJ2-2 and V is TRBV5-1; 10 positions match TRBD1. The ends lost 1 base at V and 7 bases at J; junction bases unmatched: 4. Per the germline V gene, CDR1 is SGHRS and CDR2 is YFSETQ. The CDR3 is 15 amino acids.

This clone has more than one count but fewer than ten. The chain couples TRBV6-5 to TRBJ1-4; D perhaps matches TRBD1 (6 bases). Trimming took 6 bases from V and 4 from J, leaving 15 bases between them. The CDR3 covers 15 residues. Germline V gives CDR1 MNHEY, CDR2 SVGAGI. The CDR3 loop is CASRQSRGSNEKLFF. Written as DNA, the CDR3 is TGTGCCAGCAGACAAAGCAGGGGTAGTAATGAAAAACTGTTTTTT.

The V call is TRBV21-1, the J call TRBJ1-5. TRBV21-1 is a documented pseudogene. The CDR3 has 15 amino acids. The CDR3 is CASSNLTPVGQPQHF. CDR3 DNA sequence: TGTGCCAGCAGCAACCTCACCCCGGTGGGTCAGCCCCAGCATTTT.

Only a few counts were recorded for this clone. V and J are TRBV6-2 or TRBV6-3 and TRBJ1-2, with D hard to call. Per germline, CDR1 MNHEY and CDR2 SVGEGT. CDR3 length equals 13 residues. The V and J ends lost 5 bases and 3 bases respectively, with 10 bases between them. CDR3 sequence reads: CASSRWTDYGYTF. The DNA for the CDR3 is TGTGCCAGCAGTCGGTGGACGGACTATGGCTACACCTTC.

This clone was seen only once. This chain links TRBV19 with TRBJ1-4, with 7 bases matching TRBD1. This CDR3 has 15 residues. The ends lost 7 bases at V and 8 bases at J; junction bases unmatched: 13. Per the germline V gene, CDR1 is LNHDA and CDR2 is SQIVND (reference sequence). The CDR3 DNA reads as TGTGCCAGTACCCAGACAGGGCCGTTTGAGGAAAAACTGTTTTTT. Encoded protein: CASTQTGPFEEKLFF.

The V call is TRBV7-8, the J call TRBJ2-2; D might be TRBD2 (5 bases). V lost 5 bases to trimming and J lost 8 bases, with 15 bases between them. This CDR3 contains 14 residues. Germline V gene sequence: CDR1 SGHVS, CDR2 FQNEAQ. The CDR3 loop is CASSRGSPPGELFF. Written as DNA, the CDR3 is TGTGCCAGCAGCCGCGGGTCTCCCCCGGGGGAGCTGTTTTTT.

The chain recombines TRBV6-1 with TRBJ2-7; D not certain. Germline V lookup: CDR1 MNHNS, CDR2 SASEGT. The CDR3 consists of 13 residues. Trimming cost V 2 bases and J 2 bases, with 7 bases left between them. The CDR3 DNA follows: TGTGCCAGCAGTGAAACCCCCCCCTACGAGCAGTACGTC. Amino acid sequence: CASSETPPYEQYV.

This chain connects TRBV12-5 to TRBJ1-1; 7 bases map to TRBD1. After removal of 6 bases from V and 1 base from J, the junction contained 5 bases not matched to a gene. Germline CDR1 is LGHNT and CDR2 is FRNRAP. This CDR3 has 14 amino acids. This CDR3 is CASGRYRGNTEAFF. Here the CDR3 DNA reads TGTGCTAGTGGACGGTACAGGGGGAACACTGAAGCTTTCTTT.

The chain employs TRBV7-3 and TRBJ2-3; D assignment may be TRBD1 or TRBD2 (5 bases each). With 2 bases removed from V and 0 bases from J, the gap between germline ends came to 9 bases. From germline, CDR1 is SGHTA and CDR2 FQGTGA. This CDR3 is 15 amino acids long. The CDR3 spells CASSLSRDSTDTQYF. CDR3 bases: TGTGCCAGCAGCTTATCCCGGGACAGCACAGATACGCAGTATTTT.

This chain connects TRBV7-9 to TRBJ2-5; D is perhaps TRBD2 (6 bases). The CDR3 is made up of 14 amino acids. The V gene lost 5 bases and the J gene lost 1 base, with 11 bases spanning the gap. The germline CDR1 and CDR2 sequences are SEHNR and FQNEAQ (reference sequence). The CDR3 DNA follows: TGTGCCAGCAGCCCATGGAGGGGCCAAGAGACCCAGTACTTC. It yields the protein CASSPWRGQETQYF. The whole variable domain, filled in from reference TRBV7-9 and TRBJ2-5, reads DTGVSQNPRHKITKRGQNVTFRCDPISEHNRLYWYRQTLGQGPEFLTYFQNEAQLEKSRLLSDRFSAERPKGSFSTLEIQRTEQGDSAMYLCASSPWRGQETQYFGPGTRLLVL.

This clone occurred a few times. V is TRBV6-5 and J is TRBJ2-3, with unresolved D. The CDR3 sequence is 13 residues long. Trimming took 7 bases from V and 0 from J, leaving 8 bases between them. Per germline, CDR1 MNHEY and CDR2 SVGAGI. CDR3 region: CASKVVSTDTQYF. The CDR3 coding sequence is TGTGCCAGCAAGGTGGTGAGCACAGATACGCAGTATTTT.

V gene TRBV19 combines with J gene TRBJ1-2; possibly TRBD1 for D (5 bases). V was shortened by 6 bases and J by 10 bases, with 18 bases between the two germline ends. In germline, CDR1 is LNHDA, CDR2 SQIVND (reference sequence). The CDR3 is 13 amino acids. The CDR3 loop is CASRWDLNYPYTF. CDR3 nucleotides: TGTGCCAGTAGGTGGGACCTTAACTATCCCTACACCTTC.

The CDR3 DNA reads as TGTGCCAGCAGCATTGGGACTAGCGGGGGCCGACAAGAGACCCAGTACTTC. Protein product: CASSIGTSGGRQETQYF. V gene TRBV9 combines with J gene TRBJ2-5; 14 bases match TRBD2. Germline V CDR1 and CDR2: SGDLS, YYNGEE. The CDR3 covers 17 residues. V lost 4 bases, J lost 2 bases, and 7 bases stayed unmatched.

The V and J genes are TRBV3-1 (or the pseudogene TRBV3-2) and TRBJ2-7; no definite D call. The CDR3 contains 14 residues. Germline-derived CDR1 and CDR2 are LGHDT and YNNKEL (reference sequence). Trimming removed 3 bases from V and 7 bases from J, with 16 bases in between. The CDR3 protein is CASSHGSSRVEQYV. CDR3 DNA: TGTGCCAGCAGCCACGGGTCCTCTCGGGTTGAGCAGTACGTC.

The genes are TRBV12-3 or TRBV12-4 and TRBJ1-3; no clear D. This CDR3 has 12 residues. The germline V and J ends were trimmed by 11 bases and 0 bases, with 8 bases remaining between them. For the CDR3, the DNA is TGTGCCGACCGCATCTCTGGAAACACCATATATTTT. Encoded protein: CADRISGNTIYF.

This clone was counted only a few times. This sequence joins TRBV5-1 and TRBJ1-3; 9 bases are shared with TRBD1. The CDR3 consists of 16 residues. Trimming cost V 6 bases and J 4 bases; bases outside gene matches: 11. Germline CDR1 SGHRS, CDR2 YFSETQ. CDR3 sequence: CASTDPGQGTGNTIYF. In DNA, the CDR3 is TGCGCCAGCACTGACCCGGGACAGGGCACAGGAAACACCATATATTTT.

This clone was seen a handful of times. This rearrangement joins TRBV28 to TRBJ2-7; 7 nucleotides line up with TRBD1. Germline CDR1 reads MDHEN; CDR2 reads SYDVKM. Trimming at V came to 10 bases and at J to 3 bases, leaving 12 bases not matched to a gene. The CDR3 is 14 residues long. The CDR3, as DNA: TGTGCCACCCAACCGGGACAGAGATTCTACGAGCAGTACGTC. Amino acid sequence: CATQPGQRFYEQYV.

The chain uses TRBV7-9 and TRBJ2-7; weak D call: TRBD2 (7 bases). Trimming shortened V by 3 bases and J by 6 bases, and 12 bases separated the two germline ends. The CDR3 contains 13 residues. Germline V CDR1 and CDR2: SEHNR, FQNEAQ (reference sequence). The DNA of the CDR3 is TGTGCCAGCAGCTTGGAGGGAGGGGGCGAGCAGTACGTC. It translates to CASSLEGGGEQYV.

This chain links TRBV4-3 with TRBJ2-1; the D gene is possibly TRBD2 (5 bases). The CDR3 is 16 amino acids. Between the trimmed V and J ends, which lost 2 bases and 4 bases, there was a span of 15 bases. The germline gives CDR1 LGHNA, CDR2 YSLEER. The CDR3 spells CASSQFSGFGYNEQFF. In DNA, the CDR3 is TGCGCCAGCAGCCAATTTTCGGGGTTCGGGTACAATGAGCAGTTCTTC.

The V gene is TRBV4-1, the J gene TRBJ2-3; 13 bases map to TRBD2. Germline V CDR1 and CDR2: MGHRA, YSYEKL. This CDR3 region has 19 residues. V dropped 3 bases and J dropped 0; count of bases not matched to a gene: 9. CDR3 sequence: CASSQVPTSGGQSTDTQYF. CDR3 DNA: TGCGCCAGCAGCCAGGTCCCGACTAGCGGGGGGCAAAGCACAGATACGCAGTATTTT.

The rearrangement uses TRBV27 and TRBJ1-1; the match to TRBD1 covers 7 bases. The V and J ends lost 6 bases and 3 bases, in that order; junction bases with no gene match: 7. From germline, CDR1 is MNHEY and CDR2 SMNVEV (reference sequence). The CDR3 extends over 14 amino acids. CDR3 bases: TGTGCCAGCAGACCCGACAGGGAGGACACTGAAGCTTTCTTT. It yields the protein CASRPDREDTEAFF.

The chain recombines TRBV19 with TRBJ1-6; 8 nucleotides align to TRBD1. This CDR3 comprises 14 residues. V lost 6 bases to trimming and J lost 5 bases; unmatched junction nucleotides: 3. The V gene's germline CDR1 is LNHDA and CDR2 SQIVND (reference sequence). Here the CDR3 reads CASRPGQDNSPLHF. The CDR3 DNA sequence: TGTGCCAGTAGGCCGGGACAGGATAATTCACCCCTCCACTTT.

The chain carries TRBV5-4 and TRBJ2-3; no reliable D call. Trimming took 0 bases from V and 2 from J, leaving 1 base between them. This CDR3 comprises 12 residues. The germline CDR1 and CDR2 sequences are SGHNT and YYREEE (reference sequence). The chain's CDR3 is CASSLVTDTQYF. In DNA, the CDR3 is TGTGCCAGCAGCTTGGTCACAGATACGCAGTATTTT.

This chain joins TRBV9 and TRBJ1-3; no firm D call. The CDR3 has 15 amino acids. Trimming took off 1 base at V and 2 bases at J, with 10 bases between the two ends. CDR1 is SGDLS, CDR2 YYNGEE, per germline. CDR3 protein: CASSVQDGAGNTIYF. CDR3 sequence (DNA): TGTGCCAGCAGCGTACAGGACGGAGCTGGAAACACCATATATTTT.